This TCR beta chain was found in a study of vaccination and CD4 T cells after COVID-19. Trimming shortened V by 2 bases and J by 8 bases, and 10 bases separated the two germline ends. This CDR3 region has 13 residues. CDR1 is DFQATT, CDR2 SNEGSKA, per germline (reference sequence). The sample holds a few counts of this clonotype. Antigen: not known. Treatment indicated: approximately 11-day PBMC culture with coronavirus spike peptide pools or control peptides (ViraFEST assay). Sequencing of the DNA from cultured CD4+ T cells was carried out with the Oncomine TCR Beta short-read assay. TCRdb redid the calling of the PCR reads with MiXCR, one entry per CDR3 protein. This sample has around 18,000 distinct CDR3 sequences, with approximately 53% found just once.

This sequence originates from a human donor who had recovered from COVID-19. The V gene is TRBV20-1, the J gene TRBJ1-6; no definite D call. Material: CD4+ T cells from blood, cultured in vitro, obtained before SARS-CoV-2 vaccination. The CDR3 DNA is TGCAGTGCTAGAAAAGTTATTGATTCACCCCTCCACTTT. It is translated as CSARKVIDSPLHF.